Following are 20 T cell receptor beta chains from one sample sequenced in a study of cytomegalovirus exposure and HLA in healthy donors. 13 Jbeta primers and 60 Vbeta primers were used for the PCR. Produced via immunoSEQ multiplex PCR; TCRdb's table is partial and in-frame only. This repertoire shows over 250,000 clones, 86% found once; its top ten account for about 4%. The sequenced material came from PBMCs. Every receptor here comes from a man aged 35 to 55 in good health and CMV-seropositive.

The rearrangement joins TRBV7-2 to TRBJ2-7; 8 nucleotides align to TRBD2. Germline trimming cut 0 bases from V and 2 bases from J; bases unmatched to any gene: 3. The germline V gene encodes CDR1 SGHTA and CDR2 FQGNSA. The CDR3 length is 15 residues. CDR3 nucleotides: TGTGCCAGCAGCTTAGCAACGACTAGCGCCTACGAGCAGTACTTC. Its translation is CASSLATTSAYEQYF.

Comments on this clone: Additional DNA sequences in this sample encode the identical CDR3. V is TRBV7-3 and J is TRBJ2-3; the D gene is possibly TRBD1 (6 bases). This CDR3 has 14 amino acids. The V gene lost 1 base and the J gene lost 1 base, with 6 bases spanning the gap. CDR1 and CDR2 from the germline V gene are SGHTA and FQGTGA. CDR3 loop: CASSLNRGTDTQYF. The CDR3 DNA reads TGTGCCAGCAGCTTAAACAGGGGCACAGATACGCAGTATTTT.

The chain recombines TRBV4-2 with TRBJ2-1; the match to TRBD2 covers 11 bases. Per the germline V gene, CDR1 is LGHNA and CDR2 is YNFKEQ. This CDR3 has 17 residues. Losses at the gene ends were 1 base for V and 4 bases for J; bases not matched to a gene: 6. The CDR3 reads CASSQGPGLAVYNEQFF. DNA of the CDR3: TGTGCCAGCAGCCAAGGACCGGGACTAGCGGTTTACAATGAGCAGTTCTTC.

The chain joins TRBV5-1 to TRBJ1-3, with D perhaps TRBD1 (5 bases). This CDR3 is built from 15 residues. In germline, CDR1 is SGHRS, CDR2 YFSETQ. Trimming removed 5 bases from V and 0 bases from J, with 12 bases in between. DNA of the CDR3: TGCGCCAGCAGACCCACAGGAGTCTCTGGAAACACCATATATTTT. Its translation is CASRPTGVSGNTIYF.

Notes on this clone: The identical CDR3 is also encoded by other nucleotide sequences in the sample. The chain uses TRBV18 and TRBJ1-5, with a tentative D call TRBD1 (5 bases). Germline CDR1 and CDR2: KGHSH and LQKENI. V lost 6 bases to trimming and J lost 1 base, with 7 bases between them. The CDR3 length is 13 residues. The CDR3 loop is CASSSGSNQPQHF. CDR3 nucleotides: TGTGCCAGCTCCTCAGGGAGCAATCAGCCCCAGCATTTT.

This chain connects TRBV12-5 to TRBJ1-2; perhaps TRBD1 as D (6 bases). Germline V lookup: CDR1 LGHNT, CDR2 FRNRAP. With 1 base removed from V and 4 bases from J, the gap between germline ends came to 16 bases. The CDR3 loop spans 16 amino acids. CDR3 amino acids: CASGLGTALRGYGYTF. As DNA, the CDR3 is TGTGCTAGTGGTTTGGGGACAGCCCTAAGGGGCTATGGCTACACCTTC.

CDR3: CASSSVPGQGNTEAFF. The CDR3 region has the DNA TGTGCCAGCAGTTCAGTGCCGGGACAGGGGAACACTGAAGCTTTCTTT. V gene TRBV28 combines with J gene TRBJ1-1, with 9 bases that match TRBD1. The CDR3 loop spans 16 amino acids. Germline V CDR1 and CDR2: MDHEN, SYDVKM. Germline trimming cut 4 bases from V and 1 base from J; bases unmatched to any gene: 7. Together with reference TRBV28 and TRBJ1-1, the CDR3 gives the full variable domain: DVKVTQSSRYLVKRTGEKVFLECVQDMDHENMFWYRQDPGLGLRLIYFSYDVKMKEKGDIPEGYSVSREKKERFSLILESASTNQTSMYLCASSSVPGQGNTEAFFGQGTRLTVV.

J is TRBJ1-1 and V is TRBV7-3; D uncertain. Trimming removed 2 bases at V and 1 base at J, with 8 bases between. The CDR3 is 14 amino acids. The germline gives CDR1 SGHTA, CDR2 FQGTGA. The CDR3 is CASSLHGGNTEAFF. As DNA, the CDR3 is TGTGCCAGCAGCTTACACGGCGGGAACACTGAAGCTTTCTTT. Drawing the rest from reference TRBV7-3 and TRBJ1-1, the complete variable domain is GAGVSQTPSNKVTEKGKYVELRCDPISGHTALYWYRQSLGQGPEFLIYFQGTGAADDSGLPNDRFFAVRPEGSVSTLKIQRTERGDSAVYLCASSLHGGNTEAFFGQGTRLTVV.

The V gene is TRBV7-3, the J gene TRBJ2-7; TRBD2 matches 7 bases. Germline V gives CDR1 SGHTA, CDR2 FQGTGA. V gave up 0 bases and J gave up 0 bases; unmatched junction bases: 2. This CDR3 region has 15 residues. In DNA, the CDR3 is TGTGCCAGCAGCTTAACGGGCGGGAGCTCCTACGAGCAGTACTTC. Translated, it gives CASSLTGGSSYEQYF.

The J gene is TRBJ2-7, the V gene TRBV6-5; 7 positions match TRBD1. Germline CDR1 MNHEY, CDR2 SVGAGI. V shed 6 bases, J shed 3 bases, and the junction held 8 bases outside the gene matches. The CDR3 totals 14 residues. CDR3 nucleotide sequence: TGTGCCAGCAGCCCGACAGGGATTAACTACGAGCAGTACTTC. Translation gives CASSPTGINYEQYF.

The chain carries TRBV5-1 and TRBJ1-3; 7 bases line up with TRBD1. The germline V gene has CDR1 SGHRS and CDR2 YFSETQ. This CDR3 has 14 amino acids. Trimming at V came to 5 bases and at J to 3 bases, leaving 5 bases not matched to a gene. For the CDR3, the DNA is TGCGCCAGCAGGGATGGGACAGTTGGAAACACCATATATTTT. Its protein product is CASRDGTVGNTIYF.

Notes on this clone: Additional DNA sequences in this sample encode the identical CDR3. V gene TRBV7-8 combines with J gene TRBJ2-7; 7 nucleotides match TRBD2. This CDR3 region has 17 residues. The V segment lost 5 bases and the J segment 2 bases; nucleotides outside the gene matches: 15. Per germline, CDR1 SGHVS and CDR2 FQNEAQ. The CDR3 here is CASSLGVGSSGTYEQYF. The CDR3, as DNA: TGTGCCAGCAGCCTAGGGGTAGGGTCTAGCGGTACCTACGAGCAGTACTTC.

The chain uses TRBV11-2 and TRBJ2-7; TRBD1 aligns across 9 bases. This CDR3 comprises 16 residues. The ends lost 1 base at V and 2 bases at J; junction bases unmatched: 6. The germline gives CDR1 SGHAT, CDR2 FQNNGV. The CDR3 DNA reads TGTGCCAGCAGCTTAGGGTGGGACAGGGTGCCCTACGAGCAGTACTTC. It is translated as CASSLGWDRVPYEQYF.

V is TRBV7-9 and J is TRBJ2-7, with TRBD2 matching 7 bases. CDR3 length equals 14 residues. The V gene end was trimmed by 4 bases and the J gene end by 0 bases; junction bases not matched to a gene: 3. CDR1 and CDR2 from the germline V gene are SEHNR and FQNEAQ (reference sequence). CDR3 sequence: CASSSGTNSYEQYF. The CDR3 nucleotides are TGTGCCAGCAGCTCCGGGACTAACTCCTACGAGCAGTACTTC.

The rearrangement uses TRBV5-1 and TRBJ2-1; 13 bases match TRBD2. The CDR3 spans 14 residues. Looked up from germline, CDR1 is SGHRS and CDR2 is YFSETQ. V gave up 4 bases and J gave up 10 bases; unmatched junction bases: 5. CDR3 protein: CASSRGLAGKEQFF. As DNA, the CDR3 is TGCGCCAGCAGCAGGGGACTAGCGGGAAAAGAGCAGTTCTTC.

The chain carries TRBV27 and TRBJ2-7; 10 bases line up with TRBD2. The V gene's germline CDR1 is MNHEY and CDR2 SMNVEV (reference sequence). The V gene end was trimmed by 6 bases and the J gene end by 3 bases; junction bases not matched to a gene: 8. The CDR3 runs 15 residues. CDR3 bases: TGTGCCAGCAGCTATAGGACTAGCGGATACTACGAGCAGTACTTC. Its translation: CASSYRTSGYYEQYF.

This clone has more than one count but fewer than ten. This chain uses TRBV4-3 with TRBJ2-7; 7 nucleotides align to TRBD1. The J segment lost 3 bases and the V segment lost 4 bases, leaving 9 bases of the junction unmatched. Germline V gene data show CDR1 as LGHNA and CDR2 as YSLEER. The CDR3 is 15 amino acids. CDR3 coding DNA: TGCGCCAGCAGCCGTCCTCGGGACAGACGCTACGAGCAGTACTTC. Protein sequence: CASSRPRDRRYEQYF.

The chain is built from TRBV19 and TRBJ1-5; 9 bases align to TRBD1. Trimming cost V 7 bases and J 5 bases; bases outside gene matches: 6. CDR3 length equals 14 residues. Germline V CDR1 and CDR2: LNHDA, SQIVND (reference sequence). DNA of the CDR3: TGTGCCAGTACACGGACAGGGGTTGATCAGCCCCAGCATTTT. Amino acids: CASTRTGVDQPQHF.

Regarding this clone: Other DNA sequences in the sample encode the same CDR3. The gene calls are TRBV5-1 and TRBJ2-1; TRBD2 aligns across 11 bases. The CDR3 consists of 15 residues. Germline loops: CDR1 SGHRS, CDR2 YFSETQ. With 2 bases clipped from V and 6 bases from J, the junction kept 4 bases outside the gene matches. The CDR3: CASSFTSGSANEQFF. CDR3 bases: TGCGCCAGCAGCTTTACTAGCGGGAGCGCCAATGAGCAGTTCTTC.

The DNA of the CDR3 is TGTGCCAGTAGTTCCCGACAGGGCTGGGGCAATGAGCAGTTCTTC. This translates into CASSSRQGWGNEQFF. V usage is TRBV19 and J usage is TRBJ2-1, with 7 bases lining up with TRBD1. The V gene end was trimmed by 5 bases and the J gene end by 6 bases; junction bases not matched to a gene: 10. The CDR3 totals 15 residues. CDR1 is LNHDA, CDR2 SQIVND, per germline (reference sequence).